The 7 T cell receptor beta chains reported below all come from one sample, sequenced in a study of CD8+ T cells in alopecia areata. As for treatment: oral pan-JAK inhibitor, 5-10 mg twice daily. Investigators isolated RNA and reverse transcribed it into cDNA to act as the sequencing template. Sequencing was performed with immunoSEQ multiplex PCR; in TCRdb, only in-frame clones are kept and a portion is missing. Of 75,000 to 80,000 clones listed, around 65% are singletons. Sample: CD8+ T cells sorted from blood, taken at week 24, from a patient treated with tofacitinib. The receptor source for this set is a human donor with alopecia areata.

The chain couples TRBV27 to TRBJ2-7; TRBD1 or TRBD2 may be the D gene (6 bases each). The CDR3 is made up of 14 amino acids. Germline V CDR1 and CDR2: MNHEY, SMNVEV (reference sequence). The germline V and J ends were trimmed by 3 bases and 2 bases, with 11 bases remaining between them. The CDR3 sequence: CASSFGGPTYEQYF. CDR3 DNA: TGTGCCAGCAGTTTTGGGGGGCCAACCTACGAGCAGTACTTC.

The chain couples TRBV5-4 to TRBJ2-3; unclear D gene. V was shortened by 2 bases and J by 5 bases, with 18 bases between the two germline ends. Per the germline V gene, CDR1 is SGHNT and CDR2 is YYREEE (reference sequence). This CDR3 has 16 residues. The DNA of the CDR3 is TGTGCCAGCAGCTTTAGGCTACCCTCCGGCGGAGATACGCAGTATTTT. Translating it yields CASSFRLPSGGDTQYF.

This chain uses TRBV7-6 with TRBJ2-7, with 7 positions matching TRBD1. The CDR3 contains 15 residues. Germline loops: CDR1 SGHVS, CDR2 FNYEAQ. Trimming took 4 bases from V and 7 from J; bases not matched to a gene: 13. The CDR3 here is CASSYTGTVMGEQYF. The CDR3 DNA reads TGTGCCAGCAGCTATACCGGGACAGTAATGGGGGAGCAGTACTTC. The full variable domain, completed using reference TRBV7-6 and TRBJ2-7, is GAGVSQSPRYKVTKRGQDVALRCDPISGHVSLYWYRQALGQGPEFLTYFNYEAQQDKSGLPNDRFSAERPEGSISTLTIQRTEQRDSAMYRCASSYTGTVMGEQYFGPGTRLTVT.

V is TRBV9 and J is TRBJ1-2; D ambiguous. This CDR3 has 15 amino acids. CDR1 is SGDLS, CDR2 YYNGEE, per germline. V was pared by 5 bases and J by 0 bases, with 14 bases between. The CDR3 DNA reads TGTGCCAGCAGTGAAGGTAGAGCTACTAACTATGGCTACACCTTC. It is translated as CASSEGRATNYGYTF.

This clone turned up a few times. The chain is built from TRBV5-1 and TRBJ2-1; TRBD2 matches at 9 bases. Germline CDR1 SGHRS, CDR2 YFSETQ. V shed 4 bases and J 4 bases; nucleotides not matched to a gene: 6. The CDR3 length is 15 residues. CDR3 loop: CASSEAGGLYNEQFF. Written as DNA, the CDR3 is TGCGCCAGCAGCGAAGCGGGGGGTTTATACAATGAGCAGTTCTTC.

The chain has TRBV27 and TRBJ1-1; a weak D match, TRBD1 (5 bases). Germline assignment: CDR1 MNHEY and CDR2 SMNVEV (reference sequence). Between the trimmed V and J ends, which lost 6 bases and 2 bases, there was a span of 16 bases. The CDR3 length is 15 residues. The CDR3 is CASRVGGMVNTEAFF. DNA for the CDR3: TGTGCCAGCAGGGTGGGGGGAATGGTCAACACTGAAGCTTTCTTT.

This chain uses TRBV5-4 with TRBJ2-3; 10 bases align to TRBD2. Germline loops: CDR1 SGHNT, CDR2 YYREEE (reference sequence). J gave up 5 bases and V 0 bases, and 9 bases lay outside the gene matches. The CDR3 consists of 17 residues. In DNA form, the CDR3 reads TGTGCCAGCAGCTTGGAGTGGGCTAGCGGGAGTGGAGATACGCAGTATTTT. It codes for CASSLEWASGSGDTQYF.